The next 22 T cell receptor beta chains were all read from a single sample in a study of control samples from healthy donors and cancer patients. This table comes from immunoSEQ multiplex PCR, and its TCRdb copy is limited to in-frame clones, with some not included. The sample contains approximately 83,000 clones, approximately 95% of which appear only once. Sequencing used blood. Receptor source: a woman aged 25 to 39 in good health.

V is TRBV11-3 and J is TRBJ2-2; 12 nucleotides line up with TRBD2. The CDR3 is 16 residues long. Germline CDR1 SGHNT, CDR2 YENEEA. J was trimmed by 4 bases and V by 5 bases; bases with no gene match: 5. The CDR3 here is CASSPTSGGFTGELFF. The CDR3 region has the DNA TGTGCCAGCAGCCCAACTAGCGGGGGGTTCACCGGGGAGCTGTTTTTT.

The V gene is TRBV2, the J gene TRBJ2-5; D ambiguous. V was trimmed by 8 bases and J by 4 bases, leaving 23 bases between them. CDR1 and CDR2 (germline): SNHLY, FYNNEI. This CDR3 is 16 amino acids long. The CDR3 is CASRDQWVANRETQYF. The DNA of the CDR3 is TGTGCCAGCCGAGACCAGTGGGTGGCGAACCGAGAGACCCAGTACTTC.

V is TRBV7-8 and J is TRBJ1-2; D possibly corresponds to TRBD1 (5 bases). The CDR3 contains 14 residues. The V gene lost 5 bases and the J gene lost 5 bases, with 15 bases spanning the gap. The germline V gene encodes CDR1 SGHVS and CDR2 FQNEAQ. DNA for the CDR3: TGTGCCAGCAGCCCCGATTGGACAAATTATGGCTACACCTTC. It codes for CASSPDWTNYGYTF.

This clone has just one count. The rearrangement links TRBV11-3 to TRBJ2-7; 8 bases map to TRBD2. The CDR3 contains 17 residues. The germline CDR1 and CDR2 sequences are SGHNT and YENEEA. V lost 5 bases, J lost 4 bases, and 16 bases stayed unmatched. The CDR3 DNA reads TGTGCCAGCAGCCCCCACTTACCGGGACTAGAATCTTACGAGCAGTACTTC. It encodes CASSPHLPGLESYEQYF.

This sequence joins TRBV2 and TRBJ1-2; a possible D gene is TRBD1 (5 bases). CDR1 is SNHLY, CDR2 FYNNEI, per germline. Trimming cost V 5 bases and J 2 bases, with 9 bases left between them. The CDR3 is 13 residues long. The CDR3 protein is CASSLRGNYGYTF. CDR3 bases: TGTGCCAGCAGTCTTCGGGGCAACTATGGCTACACCTTC.

This chain connects TRBV4-1 to TRBJ2-3; 10 nucleotides match TRBD2. Germline CDR1 is MGHRA and CDR2 is YSYEKL. The CDR3 has 17 amino acids. Unmatched junction bases numbered 9, after V lost 4 bases and J lost 2 bases. The CDR3 DNA reads as TGCGCCAGCAGCCCACTCGTAGCGGGGGGTCACACAGATACGCAGTATTTT. Protein: CASSPLVAGGHTDTQYF.

The chain links TRBV28 to TRBJ1-1; a weak D match, TRBD1 (6 bases). Trimming pared 6 bases from V and 0 bases from J, leaving 11 bases between. Germline V CDR1 and CDR2: MDHEN, SYDVKM. CDR3 size: 14 residues. CDR3 amino acids: CASRLGQMNTEAFF. The CDR3 DNA follows: TGTGCCAGCAGACTAGGACAGATGAACACTGAAGCTTTCTTT.

V is TRBV27 and J is TRBJ1-6; D is possibly TRBD1 (6 bases). Germline CDR1 is MNHEY and CDR2 is SMNVEV (reference sequence). Trimming pared 5 bases from V and 7 bases from J, leaving 12 bases between. This CDR3 has 14 residues. CDR3 loop: CASSPRTANSPLHF. The CDR3 DNA reads TGTGCCAGCAGTCCGAGGACAGCCAATTCACCCCTCCACTTT.

This chain links TRBV7-2 with TRBJ1-2, with D tentatively TRBD1 (5 bases). The CDR3 loop spans 14 amino acids. Germline-derived CDR1 and CDR2 are SGHTA and FQGNSA. With 5 bases removed from V and 9 bases from J, the gap between germline ends came to 19 bases. The CDR3 is CASSPSTGVKSYTF. In DNA, the CDR3 is TGTGCCAGCAGCCCGAGTACAGGCGTTAAAAGCTACACCTTC.

V and J are TRBV4-1 and TRBJ2-1; 9 bases are a match to TRBD2. From germline, CDR1 is MGHRA and CDR2 YSYEKL. V was clipped by 2 bases and J by 7 bases; unmatched bases: 18. The CDR3 sequence is 19 residues long. The CDR3 nucleotides read TGCGCCAGCAGCCAACCATCCTACTTTAGCGGGAGAACGGGTAATGAGCAGTTCTTC. Its translation: CASSQPSYFSGRTGNEQFF.

V is TRBV7-6 and J is TRBJ2-5, with D uncertain. V was trimmed by 5 bases and J by 0 bases, leaving 7 bases between them. The CDR3 extends over 13 amino acids. Germline V lookup: CDR1 SGHVS, CDR2 FNYEAQ. This CDR3 reads CASSPVNQETQYF. The CDR3 DNA sequence: TGTGCCAGCAGCCCGGTGAACCAAGAGACCCAGTACTTC. Supplemented by reference TRBV7-6 and TRBJ2-5, the full variable domain reads GAGVSQSPRYKVTKRGQDVALRCDPISGHVSLYWYRQALGQGPEFLTYFNYEAQQDKSGLPNDRFSAERPEGSISTLTIQRTEQRDSAMYRCASSPVNQETQYFGPGTRLLVL.

The chain links TRBV6-5 to TRBJ1-4, with D tentatively TRBD1 (5 bases). The CDR3 covers 15 residues. The germline gives CDR1 MNHEY, CDR2 SVGAGI. Trimming left V 2 bases short and J 7 bases short, with 14 bases between. CDR3 residues: CASSYGGGVSEKLFF. The CDR3 DNA is TGTGCCAGCAGTTACGGTGGGGGAGTGAGTGAAAAACTGTTTTTT.

V and J are TRBV6-1 and TRBJ1-2, with D unresolved. The CDR3 consists of 16 residues. The V gene's germline CDR1 is MNHNS and CDR2 SASEGT. With 2 bases removed from V and 5 bases from J, the gap between germline ends came to 18 bases. CDR3: CASSEPVNFYDYGYTF. The CDR3, as DNA: TGTGCCAGCAGTGAACCGGTAAACTTCTATGATTATGGCTACACCTTC.

CDR3 protein: CASSVIRGEGYTF. CDR3 DNA: TGTGCCAGCAGTGTTATCAGGGGTGAGGGCTACACCTTC. V usage is TRBV2 and J usage is TRBJ1-2; D is perhaps TRBD1 (6 bases). The CDR3 covers 13 residues. V was pared by 4 bases and J by 8 bases, with 14 bases between. Looked up from germline, CDR1 is SNHLY and CDR2 is FYNNEI.

The rearrangement links TRBV11-2 to TRBJ2-2; 10 bases are a match to TRBD2. The CDR3 sequence is 19 residues long. CDR1 and CDR2 from the germline V gene are SGHAT and FQNNGV. Losses at the gene ends were 4 bases for V and 4 bases for J; bases not matched to a gene: 15. CDR3 DNA sequence: TGTGCCAGCAGCTCCTCTCTGGGACTAGCGATTTCACCCACCGGGGAGCTGTTTTTT. Its translation is CASSSSLGLAISPTGELFF.

The chain has TRBV6-5 and TRBJ1-5; D gene uncertain. Trimming removed 5 bases at V and 6 bases at J, with 8 bases between. From germline, CDR1 is MNHEY and CDR2 SVGAGI. The CDR3 is 12 residues long. This CDR3 is CASSTTRQPQHF. The DNA of the CDR3 is TGTGCCAGCAGTACGACCCGTCAGCCCCAGCATTTT.

J is TRBJ1-1 and V is TRBV5-1; D may be TRBD1 (6 bases). V lost 4 bases and J 4 bases, leaving 11 bases between the germline ends. CDR1 is SGHRS, CDR2 YFSETQ, per germline. There are 13 residues in the CDR3. CDR3 sequence reads: CASSPGAGTEAFF. DNA for the CDR3: TGCGCCAGCAGCCCGGGGGCGGGCACTGAAGCTTTCTTT.

The V gene is TRBV18, the J gene TRBJ1-1; D call uncertain. The CDR3 covers 15 residues. V shed 2 bases and J shed 1 base, with 11 bases lying between them. Germline CDR1 KGHSH, CDR2 LQKENI. In DNA form, the CDR3 reads TGTGCCAGCTCACCATCAACACTGAAGAACACTGAAGCTTTCTTT. Translation: CASSPSTLKNTEAFF. The full variable domain, rest sourced from reference TRBV18 and TRBJ1-1, is NAGVMQNPRHLVRRRGQEARLRCSPMKGHSHVYWYRQLPEEGLKFMVYLQKENIIDESGMPKERFSAEFPKEGPSILRIQQVVRGDSAAYFCASSPSTLKNTEAFFGQGTRLTVV.

This clone appeared a single time. The chain combines TRBV4-2 with TRBJ1-2; D is unresolved. V was pared by 5 bases and J by 5 bases, with 12 bases between. This CDR3 region has 13 residues. In germline, CDR1 is LGHNA, CDR2 YNFKEQ. The CDR3 DNA is TGTGCCAGCAGCGTGCGGAGTGGGTATGGCTACACCTTC. This codes for CASSVRSGYGYTF.

This chain connects TRBV28 to TRBJ2-2; possibly TRBD1 for D (6 bases). This CDR3 is 15 amino acids long. Germline CDR1 is MDHEN and CDR2 is SYDVKM. Trimming removed 5 bases from V and 5 bases from J, with 15 bases in between. The CDR3 here is CASSDTGTLTGELFF. CDR3 bases: TGTGCCAGCAGTGACACCGGGACACTAACCGGGGAGCTGTTTTTT.

The V gene is TRBV5-1, the J gene TRBJ2-7, with 8 nucleotides matching TRBD1. V shed 4 bases, J shed 2 bases, and the junction held 8 bases outside the gene matches. This CDR3 comprises 15 residues. The germline V gene has CDR1 SGHRS and CDR2 YFSETQ. As DNA, the CDR3 is TGCGCCAGCAGCCCCAGGGGGCCCCTTCCCTACGAGCAGTACTTC. Protein sequence: CASSPRGPLPYEQYF.

CDR3 residues: CASSIGGTGRVYEQYF. The CDR3 bases are TGTGCCAGTAGTATAGGCGGGACAGGGAGGGTCTACGAGCAGTACTTC. The gene calls are TRBV19 and TRBJ2-7; 9 bases agree with TRBD1. V shed 1 base, J shed 3 bases, and the junction held 7 bases outside the gene matches. The CDR3 spans 16 residues. CDR1 LNHDA and CDR2 SQIVND come from the germline V gene (reference sequence).